The 14 T cell receptor beta chains below come from one sample, sequenced in a study of shared clonotypes between healthy human individuals. The data were produced by immunoSEQ multiplex PCR, yet TCRdb's version contains in-frame clones alone and is incomplete. The sample includes over 400,000 clones, 70% to 80% seen only once; the top ten take approximately 12%. Sample: PBMCs. The receptors were gathered from a middle-aged woman in good health. Some clones in this sample may be carry-over from other donors' samples.

The gene calls are TRBV20-1 and TRBJ2-1; D call uncertain. Trimming removed 2 bases at V and 3 bases at J, with 2 bases between. Germline V CDR1 and CDR2: DFQATT, SNEGSKA (reference sequence). The CDR3 contains 11 residues. CDR3 in DNA: TGCAGTGCTAGATTCTACAATGAGCAGTTCTTC. Its protein is CSARFYNEQFF.

The chain carries TRBV4-1 and TRBJ2-1; TRBD2 aligns across 9 bases. Germline CDR1 reads MGHRA; CDR2 reads YSYEKL. CDR3 size: 15 residues. After removal of 0 bases from V and 8 bases from J, the junction contained 5 bases not matched to a gene. CDR3 bases: TGCGCCAGCAGCCAAGAGGCTAGCGGGATTGATGAGCAGTTCTTC. Protein sequence: CASSQEASGIDEQFF.

This chain connects TRBV4-1 to TRBJ1-2; D remains unclear. CDR3 length: 15 amino acids. The ends were cut back, 0 bases at V and 1 base at J, with 9 bases in the middle. Germline V lookup: CDR1 MGHRA, CDR2 YSYEKL. The CDR3 DNA reads TGCGCCAGCAGCCAAGAGGTCAGGAATAACTATGGCTACACCTTC. This gives the protein CASSQEVRNNYGYTF.

This rearrangement joins TRBV29-1 to TRBJ1-1; D possibly corresponds to TRBD1 (5 bases). The germline V gene has CDR1 SQVTM and CDR2 ANQGSEA. Deletions cut 6 bases from V and 1 base from J, with 9 bases between. CDR3 length: 12 residues. The CDR3 coding sequence is TGCAGCGTCGACAGACAGAACACTGAAGCTTTCTTT. This sequence encodes CSVDRQNTEAFF.

The J gene is TRBJ2-7, the V gene TRBV28, with TRBD2 as a possible D gene (6 bases). Germline loops: CDR1 MDHEN, CDR2 SYDVKM. The V and J ends lost 5 bases and 1 base respectively, with 9 bases between them. The CDR3 contains 13 residues. CDR3 loop: CASSAAGSYEQYF. DNA of the CDR3: TGTGCCAGCAGTGCAGCGGGTTCCTACGAGCAGTACTTC.

This sequence joins TRBV7-9 and TRBJ2-2; D gene ambiguous. Trimming removed 4 bases at V and 5 bases at J, with 8 bases between. The CDR3 spans 13 residues. Germline values: CDR1 SEHNR, CDR2 FQNEAQ (reference sequence). CDR3 amino acids: CASSSTLTGELFF. The CDR3 DNA reads as TGTGCCAGCAGCTCGACCTTAACCGGGGAGCTGTTTTTT.

In its sample, this clone was seen once. The V call is TRBV14, the J call TRBJ2-7; tentatively, D is TRBD1 (6 bases). The CDR3 loop spans 14 amino acids. The V end was cut by 1 base, the J end by 5 bases, with 12 bases between. Germline CDR1 SGHDN, CDR2 FVKESK. The CDR3 reads CASSQVSGANEQYF. Written as DNA, the CDR3 is TGTGCCAGCAGCCAAGTTTCAGGGGCCAACGAGCAGTACTTC.

As for this clone: This sample also contains other DNA sequences that code for the same CDR3. The chain recombines TRBV6-6 with TRBJ2-1; D perhaps matches TRBD1 (6 bases). The ends were cut back, 0 bases at V and 4 bases at J, with 7 bases in the middle. The CDR3 totals 14 residues. Germline V gene lookup returns CDR1 MNHNY and CDR2 SVGAGI (reference sequence). The CDR3 sequence: CASSYSQGYNEQFF. The CDR3 bases are TGTGCCAGCAGTTACTCCCAGGGGTACAATGAGCAGTTCTTC.

The chain uses TRBV7-2 and TRBJ2-5, with D tentatively TRBD1 or TRBD2 (6 bases each). The CDR3 covers 14 residues. V lost 6 bases and J lost 4, with 15 bases in between. Looked up from germline, CDR1 is SGHTA and CDR2 is FQGNSA. CDR3 bases: TGTGCCAGCAGTTCGGACCGGGGGCGAGAGACCCAGTACTTC. Its protein product is CASSSDRGRETQYF.

V gene TRBV28 combines with J gene TRBJ1-2; D is ambiguous. The CDR3 covers 15 residues. Germline CDR1 MDHEN, CDR2 SYDVKM. V was pared by 2 bases and J by 0 bases, with 10 bases between. As DNA, the CDR3 is TGTGCCAGCAGTTTAGGTTCCAGGCCTAACTATGGCTACACCTTC. Translating it yields CASSLGSRPNYGYTF.

A note on this clone: A much bigger clone sits one base away, suggesting this may be a read error. The rearrangement uses TRBV2 and TRBJ1-2; D is perhaps TRBD1 (6 bases). V shed 3 bases and J shed 2 bases, with 7 bases lying between them. This CDR3 comprises 13 residues. CDR1 and CDR2 from the germline V gene are SNHLY and FYNNEI. This CDR3 reads CASSDDRNYGYTF. In DNA, the CDR3 is TGTGCCAGCAGTGACGACAGGAACTATGGCTACACCTTC.

Concerning this clone: With a much larger clone just one base away, this may be a read error. The J gene is TRBJ1-1, the V gene TRBV9; D gene ambiguous. V gave up 3 bases and J gave up 1 base, with 7 bases separating them. Germline V CDR1 and CDR2: SGDLS, YYNGEE. The CDR3 contains 13 residues. The CDR3 region is CASSAHRNTEAFF. DNA for the CDR3: TGTGCCAGCAGCGCCCACAGGAACACTGAAGCTTTCTTT.

The chain employs TRBV6-6 and TRBJ1-6; the D gene is possibly TRBD1 (5 bases). V lost 8 bases and J 13 bases, leaving 18 bases between the germline ends. Looked up from germline, CDR1 is MNHNY and CDR2 is SVGAGI (reference sequence). This CDR3 is built from 13 residues. The CDR3 loop is CASDSPLKDPLHF. DNA for the CDR3: TGTGCCAGCGACAGTCCACTAAAGGATCCCCTCCACTTT.

The V and J genes are TRBV4-3 and TRBJ2-5; a weak D match, TRBD1 (7 bases). The closer fit of TRBJ2-7 to the DNA end suggests the J call may be wrong. This CDR3 region has 16 residues. Germline V CDR1 and CDR2: LGHNA, YSLEER. Written as DNA, the CDR3 is TGCGCCAGCAGCCAAGATCGGCAGGGGGGTTTTTACGAGCAGTACTTC. Its translation is CASSQDRQGGFYEQYF.